This TCR beta chain was sequenced in a study of cytomegalovirus exposure and HLA in healthy donors. Study results and limitations: Across donors, most TCRs were seen rarely, yet some public ones were widespread. In a later analysis, a missense DCLRE1C variant was linked to TCR beta V- and J-gene trimming.

Primers: 60 Vbeta forward and 13 Jbeta reverse. Sequencing used immunoSEQ multiplex PCR; TCRdb keeps in-frame clones, though not all of them. The table has approximately 110,000 clones, almost 70% seen once; the top ten hold just over 8.5%. The length of the CDR3 is 16 residues. Germline CDR1 MRHNA, CDR2 SNTAGT. V lost 3 bases to trimming and J lost 7 bases; unmatched junction nucleotides: 7. There are a few counts of this clone. Its antigen is unidentified. The sample comprised PBMCs. The TCR sequence derives from a young man in good health and CMV-seropositive. The gene calls are TRBV6-4 and TRBJ2-1, with 12 bases aligning to TRBD1. CDR3 DNA sequence: TGTGCCAGCAGTGAAGCCGGGACAGGGGGCAAGAATGAGCAGTTCTTC. Amino acid sequence: CASSEAGTGGKNEQFF.